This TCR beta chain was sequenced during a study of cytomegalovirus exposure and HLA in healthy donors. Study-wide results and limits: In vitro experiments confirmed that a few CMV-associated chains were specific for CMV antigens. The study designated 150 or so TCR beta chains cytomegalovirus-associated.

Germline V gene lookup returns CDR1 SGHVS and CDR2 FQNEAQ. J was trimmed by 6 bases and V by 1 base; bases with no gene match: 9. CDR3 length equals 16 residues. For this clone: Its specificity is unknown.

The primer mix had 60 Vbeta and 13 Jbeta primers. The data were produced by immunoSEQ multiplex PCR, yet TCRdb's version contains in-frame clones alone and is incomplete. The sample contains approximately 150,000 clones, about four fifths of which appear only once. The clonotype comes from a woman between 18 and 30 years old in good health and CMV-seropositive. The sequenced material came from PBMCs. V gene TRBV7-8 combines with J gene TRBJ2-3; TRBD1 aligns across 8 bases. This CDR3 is CASSLGRTGLADTQYF. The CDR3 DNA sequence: TGTGCCAGCAGCTTAGGTCGGACAGGGTTGGCGGATACGCAGTATTTT.